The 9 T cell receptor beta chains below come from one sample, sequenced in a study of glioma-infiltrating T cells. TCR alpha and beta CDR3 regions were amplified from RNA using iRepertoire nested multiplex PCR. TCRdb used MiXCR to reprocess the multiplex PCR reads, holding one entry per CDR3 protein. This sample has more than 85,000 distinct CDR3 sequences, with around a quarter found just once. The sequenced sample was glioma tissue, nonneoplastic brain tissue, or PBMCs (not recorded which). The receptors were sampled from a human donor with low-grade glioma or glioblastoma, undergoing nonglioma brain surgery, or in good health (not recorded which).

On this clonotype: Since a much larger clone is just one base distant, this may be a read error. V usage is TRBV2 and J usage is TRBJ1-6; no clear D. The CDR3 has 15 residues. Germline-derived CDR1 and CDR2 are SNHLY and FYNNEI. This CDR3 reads CASNPTSLGNSPLRF. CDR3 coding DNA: TGTGCCAGCAACCCGACCTCCCTTGGAAATTCACCCCTCCGCTTT.

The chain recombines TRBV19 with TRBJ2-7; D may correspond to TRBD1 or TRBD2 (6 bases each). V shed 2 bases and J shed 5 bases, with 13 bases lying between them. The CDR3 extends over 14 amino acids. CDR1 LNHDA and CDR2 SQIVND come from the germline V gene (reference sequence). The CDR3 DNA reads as TGTGCCAGTAGTATAAAAGGGGGGACCCACGAGCAGTACTTC. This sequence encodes CASSIKGGTHEQYF.

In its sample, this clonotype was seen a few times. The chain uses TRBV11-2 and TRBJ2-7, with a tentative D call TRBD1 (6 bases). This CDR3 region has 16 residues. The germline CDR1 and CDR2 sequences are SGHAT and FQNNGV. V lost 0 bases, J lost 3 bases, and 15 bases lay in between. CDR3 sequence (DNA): TGTGCCAGCAGCTTAGATAGGCGCAGGGGATACTACGAGCAGTACTTC. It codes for CASSLDRRRGYYEQYF.

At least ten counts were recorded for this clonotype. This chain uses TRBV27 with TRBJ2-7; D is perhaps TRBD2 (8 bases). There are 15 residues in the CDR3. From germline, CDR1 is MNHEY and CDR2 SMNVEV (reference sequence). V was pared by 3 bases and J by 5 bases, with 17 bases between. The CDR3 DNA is TGTGCCAGCAGTTTGCGGGGGGACAGCAGAAACGAGCAGTACTTC. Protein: CASSLRGDSRNEQYF.

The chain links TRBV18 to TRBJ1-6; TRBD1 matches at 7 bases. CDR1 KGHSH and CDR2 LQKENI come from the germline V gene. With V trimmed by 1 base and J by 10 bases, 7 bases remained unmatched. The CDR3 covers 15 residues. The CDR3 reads CASSPRQGDVSPLHF. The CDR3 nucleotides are TGTGCCAGCTCACCACGGCAGGGGGATGTCTCACCCCTCCACTTT.

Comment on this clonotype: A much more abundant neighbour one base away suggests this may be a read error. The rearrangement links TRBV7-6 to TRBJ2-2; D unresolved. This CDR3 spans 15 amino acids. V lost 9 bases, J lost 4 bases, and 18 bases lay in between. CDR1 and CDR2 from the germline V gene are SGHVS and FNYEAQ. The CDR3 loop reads CARTLQVPPTGELFF. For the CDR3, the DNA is TGTGCCAGAACCCTTCAAGTCCCGCCCACCGGGGAGCTGTTTTTT.

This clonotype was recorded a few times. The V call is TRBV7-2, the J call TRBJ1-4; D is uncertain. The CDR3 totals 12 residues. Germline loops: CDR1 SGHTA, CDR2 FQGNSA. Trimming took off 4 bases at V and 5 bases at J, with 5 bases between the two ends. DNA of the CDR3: TGTGCCAGCAGCTCCGGAAATGAAAAACTGTTTTTT. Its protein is CASSSGNEKLFF.

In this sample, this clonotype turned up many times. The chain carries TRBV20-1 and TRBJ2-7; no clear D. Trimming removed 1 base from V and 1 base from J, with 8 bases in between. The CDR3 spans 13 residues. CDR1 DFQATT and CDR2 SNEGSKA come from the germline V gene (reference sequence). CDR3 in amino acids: CSARVVDSYEQYF. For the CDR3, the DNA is TGCAGTGCTAGAGTGGTGGATTCCTACGAGCAGTACTTC.

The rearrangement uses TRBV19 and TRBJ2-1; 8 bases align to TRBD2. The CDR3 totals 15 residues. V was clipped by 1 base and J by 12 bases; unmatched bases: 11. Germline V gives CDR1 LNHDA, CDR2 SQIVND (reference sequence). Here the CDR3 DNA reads TGTGCCAGTAGTATAGCCCGGAGCGGGGGCGATGGGCAGTTCTTC. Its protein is CASSIARSGGDGQFF.